The 28 T cell receptor beta chains listed next were all sequenced from one sample in a study of monozygotic twins with inflammatory bowel disease. TCRdb re-analyzed the 5' RACE reads; it lists each CDR3 protein once, without DNA. This table lists 350,000 to 500,000 distinct CDR3 sequences. The sequencing input was blood. The receptors come from a human donor with ulcerative colitis or Crohn's disease, or a healthy co-twin of an affected twin (not recorded which).

The V and J genes are TRBV7-2 and TRBJ2-1; TCRdb returns TRBD2, unconfirmable since there is no DNA. The CDR3 loop spans 15 amino acids. The germline CDR1 and CDR2 sequences are SGHTA and FQGNSA. CDR3 amino acids: CASSFPGTVYNEQFF.

This chain connects TRBV12-3 or TRBV12-4 to TRBJ2-2; TCRdb's D call of TRBD2 is untestable without DNA. CDR3 length equals 13 residues. The CDR3 loop is CAGGGAGTGELFF.

The CDR3 spells CASSPLWDTGELFF. V and J are TRBV11-1 and TRBJ2-2. The CDR3 has 14 residues. Germline V CDR1 and CDR2: SGHAT, FQDESV (reference sequence).

CDR3 sequence: CASSRRRDRGSYEQYF. The chain carries TRBV19 and TRBJ2-7; the TCRdb call, TRBD1, lacks DNA for checking. The CDR3 loop spans 16 amino acids. Germline V CDR1 and CDR2: LNHDA, SQIVND (reference sequence).

The CDR3: CASNQDTGGWSIQYF. The chain recombines TRBV4-1 with TRBJ2-4; TCRdb's assignment of TRBD1 cannot be checked, as there is no DNA. Germline lookup yields CDR1 MGHRA and CDR2 YSYEKL. The CDR3 length is 15 residues.

This rearrangement joins TRBV15 to TRBJ2-5; as DNA is missing, the TRBD2 call by TCRdb cannot be tested. Germline V CDR1 and CDR2: LNHNV, YYDKDF (reference sequence). The CDR3 is made up of 17 amino acids. The CDR3 loop reads CATSRLASPWEQETQYF.

The chain combines TRBV5-6 with TRBJ2-2; the D call of TRBD2 rests on TCRdb alone, since no DNA is present to check it. In germline, CDR1 is SGHDT, CDR2 YYEEEE. The CDR3 is 17 amino acids. CDR3 region: CASSLPSALRNTGELFF.

The chain combines TRBV7-2 with TRBJ2-3; lacking DNA, the TRBD1 call made by TCRdb goes unchecked. Germline V gene lookup returns CDR1 SGHTA and CDR2 FQGNSA. This CDR3 is built from 14 residues. This chain's CDR3 is CASRKGSPTDTQYF.

The chain carries TRBV11-3 and TRBJ1-1; lacking DNA, the TRBD1 call made by TCRdb goes unchecked. Germline lookup yields CDR1 SGHNT and CDR2 YENEEA. CDR3 length: 15 amino acids. CDR3: CASSYSGQSNTEAFF.

The rearrangement uses TRBV5-1 and TRBJ1-1; TCRdb reports TRBD1, a call that lacks DNA to check it against. The CDR3 is 16 residues long. Germline CDR1 is SGHRS and CDR2 is YFSETQ. This chain's CDR3 is CASSSGQGRGVTEAFF.

This chain uses TRBV30 with TRBJ1-1; lacking DNA, the TRBD1 call made by TCRdb goes unchecked. The V gene's germline CDR1 is GTSNPN and CDR2 SVGIG (reference sequence). The CDR3 has 16 amino acids. The CDR3 sequence: CAWSTTWDRGKREAFF.

The chain uses TRBV9 and TRBJ1-1; the D call of TRBD1 rests on TCRdb alone, since no DNA is present to check it. The CDR3 contains 15 residues. CDR1 SGDLS and CDR2 YYNGEE come from the germline V gene. This CDR3 reads CASSVEGAGDTEAFF.

The rearrangement joins TRBV20-1 to TRBJ1-1; TCRdb picks TRBD1, but there is no DNA to check that call. CDR1 and CDR2 (germline): DFQATT, SNEGSKA (reference sequence). This CDR3 contains 15 residues. CDR3 protein: CSARERGGLNTEAFF.

The gene calls are TRBV6-5 and TRBJ1-3. CDR1 and CDR2 from the germline V gene are MNHEY and SVGAGI. The length of the CDR3 is 16 residues. The CDR3 sequence: CASSYRHGSSGNTIYF.

The rearrangement uses TRBV7-9 and TRBJ1-5; the TCRdb D gene call, TRBD1, has no DNA to confirm it. The germline CDR1 and CDR2 sequences are SEHNR and FQNEAQ (reference sequence). The length of the CDR3 is 14 residues. The chain's CDR3 is CASSPDGLGGPQHF.

The chain links TRBV11-2 to TRBJ1-1; TCRdb designates TRBD1, a call that cannot be tested without DNA. The germline CDR1 and CDR2 sequences are SGHAT and FQNNGV. The length of the CDR3 is 14 residues. The CDR3 sequence is CASSEQGVVGEAFF.

V and J are TRBV20-1 and TRBJ2-5; TCRdb's D call of TRBD1 is untestable without DNA. Germline lookup yields CDR1 DFQATT and CDR2 SNEGSKA (reference sequence). The CDR3 is 13 amino acids. The CDR3 loop is CSATGQPQETQYF.

V gene TRBV20-1 combines with J gene TRBJ2-3; TCRdb lists TRBD2, though no DNA is available to test this call. In germline, CDR1 is DFQATT, CDR2 SNEGSKA (reference sequence). The CDR3 contains 14 residues. CDR3: CSAGRGTSTDTQYF.

The chain has TRBV4-2 and TRBJ2-1. The CDR3 spans 15 residues. Germline CDR1 is LGHNA and CDR2 is YNFKEQ. The CDR3 protein is CASSQDVTSYNEQFF.

This chain links TRBV7-2 with TRBJ1-2; no DNA is available, so the TRBD1 call from TCRdb remains unchecked. This CDR3 contains 14 residues. From germline, CDR1 is SGHTA and CDR2 FQGNSA. This CDR3 is CASSSKTGTYGYTF.

The chain combines TRBV9 with TRBJ2-6. The CDR3 has 15 residues. Germline lookup yields CDR1 SGDLS and CDR2 YYNGEE. The CDR3 is CASSVLASGANVLTF.

V is TRBV6-5 and J is TRBJ1-3; there is no DNA to check the TCRdb D call of TRBD1. The CDR3 has 15 residues. Germline V CDR1 and CDR2: MNHEY, SVGAGI. CDR3 protein: CASSYNGRAGNTIYF.

This CDR3 reads CASSLGQGWGTDTQYF. J is TRBJ2-3 and V is TRBV12-3 or TRBV12-4; there is no DNA to check the TCRdb D call of TRBD1. The CDR3 has 16 residues.

V and J are TRBV19 and TRBJ1-1; with no DNA, the TCRdb D assignment of TRBD1 cannot be verified. The CDR3 sequence is 11 residues long. Germline V CDR1 and CDR2: LNHDA, SQIVND (reference sequence). The CDR3 loop reads CASSGEGEAFF. The full variable domain, its missing parts supplied by reference TRBV19 and TRBJ1-1, is DGGITQSPKYLFRKEGQNVTLSCEQNLNHDAMYWYRQDPGQGLRLIYYSQIVNDFQKGDIAEGYSVSREKKESFPLTVTSAQKNPTAFYLCASSGEGEAFFGQGTRLTVV.

The rearrangement links TRBV12-3 or TRBV12-4 to TRBJ1-1. The CDR3 consists of 13 residues. Here the CDR3 reads CASTSQQFTEAFF.

This chain links TRBV27 with TRBJ1-6; the D call from TCRdb, TRBD1, cannot be confirmed without DNA. Germline V CDR1 and CDR2: MNHEY, SMNVEV (reference sequence). This CDR3 is 16 amino acids long. The CDR3 region is CASSSRGSSYNSPLHF.

The gene calls are TRBV7-3 and TRBJ1-2. The germline V gene encodes CDR1 SGHTA and CDR2 FQGTGA. There are 16 residues in the CDR3. The CDR3 is CASSLIGKPIPDGYTF. Supplemented by reference TRBV7-3 and TRBJ1-2, the full variable domain reads GAGVSQTPSNKVTEKGKYVELRCDPISGHTALYWYRQSLGQGPEFLIYFQGTGAADDSGLPNDRFFAVRPEGSVSTLKIQRTERGDSAVYLCASSLIGKPIPDGYTFGSGTRLTVV.

The chain has TRBV7-3 and TRBJ2-2; checking the TCRdb D call of TRBD2 is not possible without DNA. The CDR3 is 18 amino acids. Germline CDR1 SGHTA, CDR2 FQGTGA. CDR3 region: CASSPRLAGGMDPGELFF. Filled out from reference TRBV7-3 and TRBJ2-2, the complete variable domain reads GAGVSQTPSNKVTEKGKYVELRCDPISGHTALYWYRQSLGQGPEFLIYFQGTGAADDSGLPNDRFFAVRPEGSVSTLKIQRTERGDSAVYLCASSPRLAGGMDPGELFFGEGSRLTVL.